Shown below are 19 T cell receptor beta chains from a single sample sequenced in a study of early T cells in non-severe SARS-CoV-2 infection. TCRdb analysed the 5' RACE reads with MiXCR anew, one entry per CDR3 protein. Seen here are 36,000 or so distinct CDR3 sequences, around 4.3% observed once, and the top ten hold under 6%. Input material: whole blood. The origin of the receptors is an adult who was a healthcare worker with PCR-confirmed SARS-CoV-2 infection or an uninfected control (not recorded which).

This clonotype was recorded at least ten times. The rearrangement joins TRBV7-2 to TRBJ1-5, with TRBD1 as a possible D gene (5 bases). Trimming pared 4 bases from V and 1 base from J, leaving 8 bases between. Germline V lookup: CDR1 SGHTA, CDR2 FQGNSA. CDR3 length: 14 amino acids. The CDR3 sequence is CASSYTGSNQPQHF. The CDR3 nucleotides read TGTGCCAGCAGCTACACAGGAAGCAATCAGCCCCAGCATTTT.

This clonotype was recorded many times. The V call is TRBV5-1, the J call TRBJ2-2; perhaps D is TRBD1 or TRBD2 (5 bases each). V gave up 2 bases and J gave up 6 bases, with 14 bases separating them. Germline V gene data show CDR1 as SGHRS and CDR2 as YFSETQ. CDR3 size: 15 residues. The CDR3 sequence is CASSFGAQISGELFF. CDR3 DNA sequence: TGCGCCAGCAGCTTCGGGGCCCAGATATCCGGGGAGCTGTTTTTT.

The sample holds a few counts of this clonotype. The genes are TRBV11-2 and TRBJ2-7; 8 bases align to TRBD1. Germline loops: CDR1 SGHAT, CDR2 FQNNGV. V gave up 5 bases and J gave up 0 bases; unmatched junction bases: 6. The CDR3 consists of 15 residues. The CDR3 DNA sequence: TGTGCCAGCAGCCAGGGACAGGCGAGCTCCTACGAGCAGTACTTC. Translated, it gives CASSQGQASSYEQYF.

At least ten counts were recorded for this clonotype. The CDR3 nucleotides are TGTGCCAGCAGCCAAGTCACACGTTGGTCCAATGAGCAGTTCTTC. It translates to CASSQVTRWSNEQFF. The V and J genes are TRBV3-1 and TRBJ2-1, with D unclear. Germline V gives CDR1 LGHDT, CDR2 YNNKEL (reference sequence). The CDR3 runs 15 residues. V lost 1 base and J lost 6, with 13 bases in between.

This clonotype has a count of ten or more. This CDR3 reads CASSLPGLEAFF. Written as DNA, the CDR3 is TGTGCCAGCAGCTTACCGGGCCTAGAAGCTTTCTTT. The chain carries TRBV7-9 and TRBJ1-1, with no clear D. V dropped 2 bases and J dropped 8 bases, with 9 bases sitting between them. This CDR3 has 12 residues. CDR1 is SEHNR, CDR2 FQNEAQ, per germline (reference sequence).

The table lists this clonotype with a few counts. The chain is built from TRBV2 and TRBJ1-1, with D unresolved. The germline CDR1 and CDR2 sequences are SNHLY and FYNNEI. This CDR3 is 13 amino acids long. Deletions cut 5 bases from V and 6 bases from J, with 13 bases between. In DNA, the CDR3 is TGTGCCAGCAGTAGGGCGATTGAGGCTGAAGCTTTCTTT. This sequence encodes CASSRAIEAEAFF.

This clonotype has at least ten counts. The V call is TRBV6-5, the J call TRBJ1-2, with D maybe TRBD1 (6 bases). V was clipped by 2 bases and J by 8 bases, with 12 bases between them. This CDR3 contains 13 residues. Germline CDR1 is MNHEY and CDR2 is SVGAGI. DNA of the CDR3: TGTGCCAGCAGTTACGCTGACAGGTCCGGCTACACCTTC. Protein product: CASSYADRSGYTF.

The sample holds many counts of this clonotype. The V call is TRBV6-4, the J call TRBJ1-5; D not resolved. This CDR3 has 14 residues. Germline V gives CDR1 MRHNA, CDR2 SNTAGT. V dropped 0 bases and J dropped 9 bases, with 12 bases sitting between them. The CDR3 coding sequence is TGTGCCAGCAGTGACTCGTCCAGCTCGGGGCCCCAGCATTTT. It codes for CASSDSSSSGPQHF.

This clonotype has a count of ten or more. The genes are TRBV20-1 and TRBJ2-7, with 8 nucleotides matching TRBD2. CDR1 is DFQATT and CDR2 is SNEGSKA in the germline V gene (reference sequence). The CDR3 consists of 14 residues. The junction had 2 bases not matched to a gene; V was cut back by 0 bases and J by 1 base. The CDR3 spells CSARDPGGSYEQYF. CDR3 sequence (DNA): TGCAGTGCTAGAGATCCGGGAGGGTCCTACGAGCAGTACTTC.

This clonotype was observed at least ten times. This chain connects TRBV6-5 to TRBJ1-3, with D maybe TRBD1 (6 bases). There are 14 residues in the CDR3. The germline gives CDR1 MNHEY, CDR2 SVGAGI. V was pared by 5 bases and J by 5 bases, with 13 bases between. The CDR3 region has the DNA TGTGCCAGCAGTCCCCGGCAGGGGCGAAACACCATATATTTT. Its protein is CASSPRQGRNTIYF.

This clonotype was seen ten or more times. The chain has TRBV5-6 and TRBJ1-1; TRBD1 matches 12 bases. CDR1 is SGHDT, CDR2 YYEEEE, per germline. V lost 3 bases to trimming and J lost 1 base; unmatched junction nucleotides: 7. This CDR3 comprises 17 residues. CDR3 DNA sequence: TGTGCCAGCAGCTCACCGGGACAGGGGGCAGGGAACACTGAAGCTTTCTTT. It yields the protein CASSSPGQGAGNTEAFF.

This clonotype was counted many times. The chain combines TRBV20-1 with TRBJ1-2; TRBD1 might be the D (5 bases). Per germline, CDR1 DFQATT and CDR2 SNEGSKA (reference sequence). V was shortened by 0 bases and J by 6 bases, with 14 bases between the two germline ends. The length of the CDR3 is 14 residues. CDR3: CSARDWAGYHGYTF. DNA for the CDR3: TGCAGTGCTAGAGATTGGGCAGGGTATCATGGCTACACCTTC.

The rearrangement uses TRBV7-6 and TRBJ2-3; TRBD2 aligns across 11 bases. Trimming took 3 bases from V and 3 from J; bases not matched to a gene: 8. The CDR3 length is 17 residues. The V gene's germline CDR1 is SGHVS and CDR2 FNYEAQ. The CDR3 sequence is CASSLGPLAGETDTQYF. In nucleotides, the CDR3 is TGTGCCAGCAGCTTGGGACCACTAGCGGGGGAGACAGATACGCAGTATTTT. Full variable domain (outside the CDR3, taken from reference TRBV7-6 and TRBJ2-3): GAGVSQSPRYKVTKRGQDVALRCDPISGHVSLYWYRQALGQGPEFLTYFNYEAQQDKSGLPNDRFSAERPEGSISTLTIQRTEQRDSAMYRCASSLGPLAGETDTQYFGPGTRLTVL.

This clonotype came up many times. The chain joins TRBV7-2 to TRBJ2-4; no clear D. This CDR3 region has 14 residues. The germline V gene encodes CDR1 SGHTA and CDR2 FQGNSA. Between the trimmed V and J ends, which lost 1 base and 0 bases, there was a span of 4 bases. The CDR3 spells CASSLVLAKNIQYF. DNA for the CDR3: TGTGCCAGCAGCTTAGTCCTAGCCAAAAACATTCAGTACTTC.

This clonotype was seen repeatedly, ten times or more. The rearrangement uses TRBV15 and TRBJ2-7; D uncertain. The CDR3 is 17 residues long. CDR1 and CDR2 from the germline V gene are LNHNV and YYDKDF (reference sequence). V was trimmed by 3 bases and J by 2 bases, leaving 20 bases between them. The CDR3 bases are TGTGCCACCAGCAGGGACGGACCTACTGGAAAAGCCTACGAGCAGTACTTC. It specifies CATSRDGPTGKAYEQYF.

This clonotype counts as medium-sized (0.01 to 0.1%). The chain combines TRBV20-1 with TRBJ2-2; 9 bases are shared with TRBD1. The J segment lost 2 bases and the V segment lost 6 bases, leaving 4 bases of the junction unmatched. The CDR3 is made up of 14 amino acids. The germline V gene has CDR1 DFQATT and CDR2 SNEGSKA (reference sequence). CDR3 protein: CSARTGANTGELFF. CDR3 nucleotide sequence: TGCAGTGCCCGGACAGGGGCTAACACCGGGGAGCTGTTTTTT.

This clonotype appeared many times. This chain links TRBV4-1 with TRBJ1-3; TRBD1 is a possible D gene (5 bases). The length of the CDR3 is 15 residues. V lost 4 bases to trimming and J lost 3 bases, with 13 bases between them. The germline CDR1 and CDR2 sequences are MGHRA and YSYEKL. The CDR3 spells CASSPERQLGNTIYF. CDR3 nucleotide sequence: TGCGCCAGCAGCCCCGAGAGACAGCTTGGAAACACCATATATTTT.

Many counts were recorded for this clonotype. J is TRBJ1-4 and V is TRBV6-6; a weak D match, TRBD1 (5 bases). The germline V gene encodes CDR1 MNHNY and CDR2 SVGAGI (reference sequence). The CDR3 loop spans 15 amino acids. The V end was cut by 3 bases, the J end by 2 bases, with 10 bases between. The CDR3: CASSYGGGTNEKLFF. CDR3 coding DNA: TGTGCCAGCAGTTATGGGGGAGGCACTAATGAAAAACTGTTTTTT.

The chain carries TRBV20-1 and TRBJ1-1; D remains ambiguous. The CDR3 covers 13 residues. CDR1 DFQATT and CDR2 SNEGSKA come from the germline V gene (reference sequence). V was shortened by 3 bases and J by 0 bases, with 8 bases between the two germline ends. The CDR3 DNA sequence: TGCAGTGCTAGTAAGGAGTTGAACACTGAAGCTTTCTTT. Residues: CSASKELNTEAFF.